This is a list of T cell receptor beta chains from one sample in a study of regulatory T cells in long-lasting Graves disease. One entry per CDR3 protein, called by TCRdb with MiXCR from the multiplex PCR reads. The sample lists a few hundred thousand distinct CDR3 sequences; around 20% were seen once. The sequenced sample was peripheral blood mononuclear cells (PBMCs), obtained at new diagnosis, from a patient treated with antithyroid drugs. These TCRs come from a female donor with Graves disease. The CDR3 runs from the conserved cysteine through the conserved F or W. The D gene is left open where the match is weak. Expanded clones get a size class; other rows say once, few or many, or leave the size out.

size,D,J,V,DNA,CDR3
.,.,TRBJ1-1,TRBV19,TGTGCCAGTAGTGTCCTAACAGCGAACACTGAAGCTTTCTTT,CASSVLTANTEAFF
many,.,TRBJ1-1,TRBV18,TGTGCCAGCTCATCAGGACGGTGGGGGAACACTGAAGCTTTCTTT,CASSSGRWGNTEAFF
many,.,TRBJ2-7,TRBV12-3/TRBV12-4,TGTGCCAGCAGTTTCGGGATGGGAACCTACGAGCAGTACTTC,CASSFGMGTYEQYF
many,.,TRBJ2-5,TRBV20-1,TGCAGTGCTAGAGATTCAGGGGTGGAGACCCAGTACTTC,CSARDSGVETQYF
many,TRBD2,TRBJ2-1,TRBV7-9,TGTGCCAGCAGCCCAACCCTCGGGGGGGCAAGTGAGCAGTTCTTC,CASSPTLGGASEQFF
many,.,TRBJ2-7,TRBV7-9,TGTGCCAGCAGCTTAGCACTAATCAACGAGCAGTACTTC,CASSLALINEQYF
.,TRBD1,TRBJ1-2,TRBV7-9,TGTGCCAGCAGCCGCACCGGGACAGGGGTCCTCTATGGCTACACCTTC,CASSRTGTGVLYGYTF
few,.,TRBJ1-5,TRBV19,TGTGCCAGGATAAACAGGGATCAGCCCCAGCATTTT,CARINRDQPQHF
many,.,TRBJ2-3,TRBV7-3,TGTGCCAGCAGCTTAACGCGAGGGTCAGATACGCAGTATTTT,CASSLTRGSDTQYF
.,TRBD2,TRBJ2-1,TRBV5-4,TGTGCCAGCAGCTCCCCCCCCAGCGGGGGCCCCTACAATGAGCAGTTCTTC,CASSSPPSGGPYNEQFF
many,TRBD1,TRBJ1-4,TRBV20-1,TGCAGTGCTAGAGATGACAGGGATGGTGAAAAACTGTTTTTT,CSARDDRDGEKLFF
few,.,TRBJ2-1,TRBV19,TGTGCCAGTAGTATAGACCACTACAATGAGCAGTTCTTC,CASSIDHYNEQFF
few,.,TRBJ1-4,TRBV6-1,TGTGCCAGCAGTGAACCAGGAGTCGAAAAACTGTTTTTT,CASSEPGVEKLFF
many,TRBD2,TRBJ2-3,TRBV7-2,TGTGCCAGCAGCTCGCGGGGGGCCGGGGATACGCAGTATTTT,CASSSRGAGDTQYF
few,TRBD2,TRBJ2-7,TRBV2,TGTGCCGGCAGTGAATGGGAAGCGGGGGCGTACGAGCAGTACTTC,CAGSEWEAGAYEQYF
many,TRBD1,TRBJ2-5,TRBV7-9,TGTGCCAGCAGCCCAACAGGGGGCGCCCCGGAGACCCAGTACTTC,CASSPTGGAPETQYF
many,TRBD2,TRBJ2-7,TRBV6-5,TGTGCCAGCAGTTCCCCCGGGTTTAGCGGGGACCCCTACGAGCAGTACTTC,CASSSPGFSGDPYEQYF
.,.,TRBJ1-2,TRBV20-1,TGCAGTGCTGGTTTACAGGGAAAGCTCGGATACTCTGGCTACACCTTC,CSAGLQGKLGYSGYTF
many,TRBD1,TRBJ2-7,TRBV29-1,TGCAGCGTTGAGGTCTGGACAGGGTCTAACGAGCAGTACTTC,CSVEVWTGSNEQYF
many,.,TRBJ2-2,TRBV5-1,TGCGCCAGCAGCTTGGGAGAAACCATCGGGGAGCTGTTTTTT,CASSLGETIGELFF
many,TRBD2,TRBJ2-1,TRBV4-1,TGCGCCAGCAGCCAAGGGGGACTAGCGTTCGGCTATGAGCAGTTCTTC,CASSQGGLAFGYEQFF
.,.,TRBJ2-1,TRBV19,TGTGCCAGTAGTACCATACCCCCCTCCGGGGAGCAGTTCTTC,CASSTIPPSGEQFF
many,.,TRBJ2-1,TRBV12-3/TRBV12-4,TGTGCCAGCCAACCCTCCTACGGCAATGAGCAGTTCTTC,CASQPSYGNEQFF
many,.,TRBJ2-3,TRBV5-1,TGCGCCAGCAGCTTGGCAGACAGCACAGATACGCAGTATTTT,CASSLADSTDTQYF
many,.,TRBJ1-4,TRBV7-2,TGTGCCAGCAGCCCTGTGATGAGGGAAAAACTGTTTTTT,CASSPVMREKLFF
many,.,TRBJ1-1,TRBV6-2/TRBV6-3,TGTGCCAGCAAAGGGACCGGGCTAACCGAAGCTTTCTTT,CASKGTGLTEAFF
.,.,TRBJ1-5,TRBV19,TGTGCCTCCCTAGGGGGGCGCAGGAGCAATCAGCCCCAGCATTTT,CASLGGRRSNQPQHF
few,TRBD1,TRBJ2-4,TRBV10-2,TGCGCCAGCACCCCGGGACAGGGATTAAACATTCAGTACTTC,CASTPGQGLNIQYF